The 24 T cell receptor beta chains presented below share a single source sample, sequenced in a study of cytomegalovirus exposure and HLA in healthy donors. PCR involved 60 Vbeta and 13 Jbeta primers. Clones were sequenced by immunoSEQ multiplex PCR, and TCRdb holds only the in-frame ones, with some missing. Of some 220,000 clones in the sample, over 65% were seen once. The sample comprised PBMCs. These TCRs come from a woman aged 55-70 years in good health and CMV-seropositive.

This clone was observed a single time. This chain joins TRBV19 and TRBJ1-2; 8 bases agree with TRBD1. The CDR3 loop spans 15 amino acids. Trimming took 3 bases from V and 7 from J; bases not matched to a gene: 10. Germline CDR1 LNHDA, CDR2 SQIVND (reference sequence). The CDR3 loop is CASSMRRTGIVGYTF. The DNA of the CDR3 is TGTGCCAGTAGTATGAGGCGGACAGGGATCGTTGGCTACACCTTC.

This chain connects TRBV5-4 to TRBJ2-5, with 7 nucleotides matching TRBD2. Germline V gene lookup returns CDR1 SGHNT and CDR2 YYREEE (reference sequence). The V gene end was trimmed by 4 bases and the J gene end by 4 bases; junction bases not matched to a gene: 10. The CDR3 is 15 amino acids. The chain's CDR3 is CASSPRLAAPETQYF. The CDR3 DNA reads TGTGCCAGCAGCCCGCGGCTAGCGGCCCCAGAGACCCAGTACTTC. The full variable domain, in which reference TRBV5-4 and TRBJ2-5 provide the parts outside the CDR3, is ETGVTQSPTHLIKTRGQQVTLRCSSQSGHNTVSWYQQALGQGPQFIFQYYREEENGRGNFPPRFSGLQFPNYSSELNVNALELDDSALYLCASSPRLAAPETQYFGPGTRLLVL.

This chain joins TRBV19 and TRBJ2-7, with 7 bases fitting TRBD1. CDR3 length: 14 amino acids. Germline V gives CDR1 LNHDA, CDR2 SQIVND (reference sequence). J gave up 6 bases and V 7 bases, and 12 bases lay outside the gene matches. The CDR3 loop reads CASTRRGLGGEQYF. CDR3 DNA sequence: TGTGCCAGTACCCGAAGGGGGCTAGGAGGCGAGCAGTACTTC.

The J gene is TRBJ1-1, the V gene TRBV9; D ambiguous. CDR1 is SGDLS and CDR2 is YYNGEE in the germline V gene. V dropped 0 bases and J dropped 3 bases, with 6 bases sitting between them. CDR3 length: 13 residues. The chain's CDR3 is CASSVEGDTEAFF. CDR3 DNA: TGTGCCAGCAGCGTAGAAGGAGACACTGAAGCTTTCTTT. Complete variable domain (other parts from reference TRBV9 and TRBJ1-1): DSGVTQTPKHLITATGQRVTLRCSPRSGDLSVYWYQQSLDQGLQFLIQYYNGEERAKGNILERFSAQQFPDLHSELNLSSLELGDSALYFCASSVEGDTEAFFGQGTRLTVV.

The J gene is TRBJ2-3, the V gene TRBV5-1, with D unclear. Germline CDR1 is SGHRS and CDR2 is YFSETQ. The CDR3 sequence is 14 residues long. Trimming took 4 bases from V and 7 from J, leaving 16 bases between them. DNA for the CDR3: TGCGCCAGCAGCCTTCCGGATGGCGGCTATACGCAGTATTTT. Translated: CASSLPDGGYTQYF.

This clone was observed once. The J gene is TRBJ2-1, the V gene TRBV7-2; D possibly corresponds to TRBD1 (6 bases). Germline V gene sequence: CDR1 SGHTA, CDR2 FQGNSA. This CDR3 contains 12 residues. Trimming removed 4 bases from V and 9 bases from J, with 10 bases in between. DNA for the CDR3: TGTGCCAGCAGCTCGTACAGGGCTGAGCAGTTCTTC. Its protein product is CASSSYRAEQFF.

The chain has TRBV5-6 and TRBJ2-3; 9 nucleotides agree with TRBD2. Germline-derived CDR1 and CDR2 are SGHDT and YYEEEE. The CDR3 totals 16 residues. Trimming at V came to 2 bases and at J to 5 bases, leaving 9 bases not matched to a gene. The CDR3 is CASSFMVAGVVDTQYF. CDR3 nucleotides: TGTGCCAGCAGCTTCATGGTAGCGGGAGTGGTAGATACGCAGTATTTT. Using reference TRBV5-6 and TRBJ2-3 for the parts outside the CDR3, the full variable domain is DAGVTQSPTHLIKTRGQQVTLRCSPKSGHDTVSWYQQALGQGPQFIFQYYEEEERQRGNFPDRFSGHQFPNYSSELNVNALLLGDSALYLCASSFMVAGVVDTQYFGPGTRLTVL.

This chain connects TRBV19 to TRBJ2-1, with 15 bases aligning to TRBD2. CDR3 length equals 17 residues. CDR1 LNHDA and CDR2 SQIVND come from the germline V gene (reference sequence). Trimming removed 3 bases from V and 8 bases from J; junction bases left unmatched: 8. The CDR3 DNA is TGTGCCAGTAGTATTTGGACTAGCGGGAGGGATAGGGATGAGCAGTTCTTC. Its protein is CASSIWTSGRDRDEQFF. The full variable domain, in which reference TRBV19 and TRBJ2-1 provide the parts outside the CDR3, is DGGITQSPKYLFRKEGQNVTLSCEQNLNHDAMYWYRQDPGQGLRLIYYSQIVNDFQKGDIAEGYSVSREKKESFPLTVTSAQKNPTAFYLCASSIWTSGRDRDEQFFGPGTRLTVL.

V is TRBV5-5 and J is TRBJ2-7; weak D call: TRBD1 (5 bases). CDR3 length: 12 residues. Per germline, CDR1 SGHKS and CDR2 YYEKEE (reference sequence). The V gene lost 2 bases and the J gene lost 4 bases, with 7 bases spanning the gap. CDR3 bases: TGTGCCAGCAGCTTCAAGGGGTACGAGCAGTACTTC. It yields the protein CASSFKGYEQYF.

In its sample, this clone was seen a few times. The CDR3 loop reads CASSLGPGGNQPQHF. In DNA form, the CDR3 reads TGTGCCAGCAGCTTGGGGCCGGGAGGCAATCAGCCCCAGCATTTT. The chain links TRBV5-6 to TRBJ1-5; D is unclear. The CDR3 consists of 15 residues. In germline, CDR1 is SGHDT, CDR2 YYEEEE. V was shortened by 0 bases and J by 2 bases, with 9 bases between the two germline ends.

The J gene is TRBJ2-3, the V gene TRBV5-4, with 7 bases that match TRBD2. J was trimmed by 0 bases and V by 3 bases; bases with no gene match: 10. CDR1 SGHNT and CDR2 YYREEE come from the germline V gene (reference sequence). The CDR3 has 17 amino acids. CDR3 loop: CASSSILAGPSTDTQYF. CDR3 nucleotides: TGTGCCAGCAGCTCCATATTAGCGGGCCCTAGCACAGATACGCAGTATTTT.

This chain uses TRBV28 with TRBJ2-1; D might be TRBD2 (6 bases). The CDR3 runs 15 residues. Trimming took 3 bases from V and 8 from J, leaving 17 bases between them. CDR1 and CDR2 from the germline V gene are MDHEN and SYDVKM. CDR3 in amino acids: CASSFLAMGGYEQFF. As DNA, the CDR3 is TGTGCCAGCAGTTTTCTAGCGATGGGGGGTTATGAGCAGTTCTTC.

This chain joins TRBV5-1 and TRBJ2-5; D is uncertain. The germline gives CDR1 SGHRS, CDR2 YFSETQ. The CDR3 spans 14 residues. The germline V and J ends were trimmed by 4 bases and 3 bases, with 13 bases remaining between them. The CDR3 loop is CASSEREAKETQYF. CDR3 nucleotide sequence: TGCGCCAGCAGCGAACGAGAGGCCAAAGAGACCCAGTACTTC.

The chain links TRBV19 to TRBJ1-2, with D perhaps matching TRBD1 (6 bases). V lost 6 bases and J 0 bases, leaving 11 bases between the germline ends. Germline loops: CDR1 LNHDA, CDR2 SQIVND (reference sequence). The CDR3 spans 14 residues. The CDR3 nucleotides are TGTGCCAGTAGGAGACAGGCTCCTAACTATGGCTACACCTTC. Its protein product is CASRRQAPNYGYTF.

This clone has only a few counts. The chain employs TRBV6-5 and TRBJ1-2; D unclear. Trimming cost V 5 bases and J 3 bases, with 7 bases left between them. The CDR3 loop spans 12 amino acids. CDR1 is MNHEY, CDR2 SVGAGI, per germline. CDR3 sequence reads: CASSAGDYGYTF. The CDR3 region has the DNA TGTGCCAGCAGTGCGGGTGACTATGGCTACACCTTC.

V gene TRBV25-1 combines with J gene TRBJ2-7, with TRBD2 matching 10 bases. The V segment lost 2 bases and the J segment 6 bases; nucleotides outside the gene matches: 4. The germline V gene has CDR1 MGHDK and CDR2 SYGVNS. The CDR3 has 14 residues. DNA for the CDR3: TGTGCCAGCAGTGAACTAGCGGGAGTTATCGAGCAGTACTTC. As protein: CASSELAGVIEQYF.

CDR3 residues: CASSSDTSGGTDTQYF. The CDR3 bases are TGTGCCAGCAGTTCAGATACTAGCGGGGGCACAGATACGCAGTATTTT. This sequence joins TRBV6-5 and TRBJ2-3, with 10 bases aligning to TRBD2. Germline values: CDR1 MNHEY, CDR2 SVGAGI. V dropped 4 bases and J dropped 1; count of bases not matched to a gene: 5. This CDR3 spans 16 amino acids.

Note on this clone: Mismatch with germline at one junction end may stem from a read error. Other DNA sequences from this sample encode an identical CDR3 as well. The J gene is TRBJ1-1, the V gene TRBV6-6; D may be TRBD1 (6 bases). Germline V gene lookup returns CDR1 MNHNY and CDR2 SVGAGI (reference sequence). The CDR3 covers 13 residues. As DNA, the CDR3 is TGTGCCAGCGTTGGGACAACGACTACTGAGGCTTTCTTT. This gives the protein CASVGTTTTEAFF.

This rearrangement joins TRBV18 to TRBJ1-1, with 9 bases matching TRBD1. The germline V gene has CDR1 KGHSH and CDR2 LQKENI. CDR3 length: 16 residues. Trimming removed 7 bases from V and 4 bases from J; junction bases left unmatched: 13. The CDR3 loop reads CASFTSRTGVSTEAFF. The CDR3 nucleotides are TGTGCCAGCTTCACTTCGAGGACAGGGGTCAGCACTGAAGCTTTCTTT.

The chain couples TRBV29-1 to TRBJ2-3; D perhaps matches TRBD2 (5 bases). Trimming removed 7 bases at V and 6 bases at J, with 20 bases between. The CDR3 is made up of 14 amino acids. Per germline, CDR1 SQVTM and CDR2 ANQGSEA. The chain's CDR3 is CSARPEEAWDTQYF. CDR3 DNA sequence: TGCAGCGCCCGACCTGAGGAGGCTTGGGATACGCAGTATTTT.

The genes are TRBV2 and TRBJ2-1; D is ambiguous. The germline gives CDR1 SNHLY, CDR2 FYNNEI. The CDR3 contains 11 residues. The V end lost 7 bases, the J end lost 4 bases, and 5 bases lay between the germline ends. The CDR3 protein is CASNGYNEQFF. In nucleotides, the CDR3 is TGTGCCAGCAACGGTTACAATGAGCAGTTCTTC.

The chain employs TRBV29-1 and TRBJ2-6; the D gene is possibly TRBD1 (5 bases). CDR1 is SQVTM and CDR2 is ANQGSEA in the germline V gene. This CDR3 has 14 residues. Trimming stripped 6 bases from V and 2 bases from J, with 11 bases between. CDR3 bases: TGCAGCGTCGGACAATCCCCTGGGGCCAACGTCCTGACTTTC. It specifies CSVGQSPGANVLTF.

This clone was detected a few times. The chain couples TRBV5-6 to TRBJ1-2, with D uncertain. CDR1 and CDR2 from the germline V gene are SGHDT and YYEEEE. This CDR3 spans 15 amino acids. V lost 4 bases and J 2 bases, leaving 15 bases between the germline ends. CDR3 sequence: CASSAYSRSNYGYTF. CDR3 DNA sequence: TGTGCCAGCAGCGCCTACAGTAGGTCAAACTATGGCTACACCTTC.

The CDR3 nucleotides are TGTGCCAGCAGCTTGCCGTTAATTGGCGGTCTGACTGAAGCTTTCTTT. This gives the protein CASSLPLIGGLTEAFF. V usage is TRBV7-9 and J usage is TRBJ1-1; D unclear. Germline CDR1 SEHNR, CDR2 FQNEAQ (reference sequence). Trimming shortened V by 3 bases and J by 5 bases, and 19 bases separated the two germline ends. The CDR3 is made up of 16 amino acids.